This T cell receptor (beta chain) originates from a study of molecular identifiers for immune sequencing clone quantification. General study points: Clones of above 20 RNA copies carried over 99% of effector molecules; in naive cells they carried under 1%.

This clonotype was recorded at least ten times. The antigen is undetermined. Previously reported methods and listed TCR primers produced the bulk TCR libraries. TCRdb ran MiXCR on the PCR reads and lists one entry per CDR3 protein. Of more than 300,000 distinct CDR3 sequences listed, roughly 23% are singletons. The CDR3 is 12 residues long. Germline CDR1 and CDR2: SGHRS and YFSETQ. The germline V and J ends were trimmed by 4 bases and 4 bases, with 7 bases remaining between them. The specimen sequenced was naive CD8+ T cells from blood, with Jurkat cell RNA spiked in. Subset noted: FACS-sorted CD8+CD4-CCR7+CD45RA+ naive T cells. The rearrangement links TRBV5-1 to TRBJ2-3; D is unclear. The sequence came from a human donor in good health. Some libraries in this study had Jurkat cell RNA spiked in. In DNA form, the CDR3 reads TGCGCCAGCAGCGTTACACCAGATACGCAGTATTTT. It yields the protein CASSVTPDTQYF.